These 22 T cell receptor beta chains were all obtained from the same sample, sequenced in a study of blood T cell repertoires in COVID-19. Sequencing used immunoSEQ multiplex PCR; TCRdb keeps in-frame clones, though not all of them. This sample has some 320,000 clones, with around nine tenths found just once. The sequenced sample consisted of PBMCs or T cells enriched from blood (not recorded which). The origin of the receptors is a man between 60 and 70 years old who had recovered from COVID-19.

The CDR3 spells CASSSGLAVYEQYF. In nucleotides, the CDR3 is TGTGCCAGCAGTTCGGGACTAGCGGTCTACGAGCAGTACTTC. The J gene is TRBJ2-7, the V gene TRBV27; 11 bases map to TRBD2. Looked up from germline, CDR1 is MNHEY and CDR2 is SMNVEV (reference sequence). The CDR3 spans 14 residues. Unmatched junction bases numbered 2, after V lost 4 bases and J lost 3 bases.

This sequence joins TRBV15 and TRBJ1-4; D is possibly TRBD1 (5 bases). Germline V CDR1 and CDR2: LNHNV, YYDKDF (reference sequence). This CDR3 contains 15 residues. Trimming took 0 bases from V and 6 from J, leaving 11 bases between them. The CDR3 region has the DNA TGTGCCACCAGCAGAGATCCGGGACTATATGAAAAACTGTTTTTT. This codes for CATSRDPGLYEKLFF.

The chain joins TRBV6-1 to TRBJ2-2, with D possibly matching TRBD2 (6 bases). The CDR3 contains 16 residues. Germline V gene lookup returns CDR1 MNHNS and CDR2 SASEGT. With 2 bases removed from V and 0 bases from J, the gap between germline ends came to 10 bases. The CDR3 protein is CASSERRGANTGELFF. CDR3 DNA sequence: TGTGCCAGCAGTGAACGGCGGGGCGCGAACACCGGGGAGCTGTTTTTT.

V and J are TRBV29-1 and TRBJ2-5, with D perhaps matching TRBD2 (7 bases). The CDR3 has 14 amino acids. Germline values: CDR1 SQVTM, CDR2 ANQGSEA. V shed 7 bases and J shed 4 bases, with 19 bases lying between them. The CDR3 nucleotides are TGCAGCGCGGCTCCGGGGGGCCGAGGAGAGACCCAGTACTTC. Its translation is CSAAPGGRGETQYF.

V and J are TRBV29-1 and TRBJ1-5; TRBD1 matches 9 bases. V trimming: 6 bases; J trimming: 3 bases; junction bases outside the gene matches: 3. Germline CDR1 is SQVTM and CDR2 is ANQGSEA. The CDR3 contains 13 residues. The CDR3 spells CSVGQGFNQPQHF. The CDR3 DNA sequence: TGCAGCGTCGGACAGGGGTTCAATCAGCCCCAGCATTTT.

CDR3 in DNA: TGTGCCAGCAGCCAAGGGGGCACAGGGGGAAACACCATATATTTT. Translation gives CASSQGGTGGNTIYF. This chain connects TRBV14 to TRBJ1-3; tentative D call: TRBD1 (6 bases). The CDR3 is made up of 15 amino acids. Germline V lookup: CDR1 SGHDN, CDR2 FVKESK. V lost 1 base and J lost 4, with 11 bases in between.

This clone has more than one count but fewer than ten. V is TRBV12-5 and J is TRBJ2-2; a possible D gene is TRBD1 (6 bases). CDR3 length: 18 residues. Germline CDR1 LGHNT, CDR2 FRNRAP. V lost 1 base, J lost 0 bases, and 15 bases lay in between. The CDR3 DNA sequence: TGTGCTAGTGGTTTGGCCGCCGGGACAAACGCGAACACCGGGGAGCTGTTTTTT. Translating gives CASGLAAGTNANTGELFF. Full variable domain (outside the CDR3, taken from reference TRBV12-5 and TRBJ2-2): DARVTQTPRHKVTEMGQEVTMRCQPILGHNTVFWYRQTMMQGLELLAYFRNRAPLDDSGMPKDRFSAEMPDATLATLKIQPSEPRDSAVYFCASGLAAGTNANTGELFFGEGSRLTVL.

V gene TRBV6-5 combines with J gene TRBJ1-2; D remains ambiguous. Germline lookup yields CDR1 MNHEY and CDR2 SVGAGI. V dropped 8 bases and J dropped 2 bases, with 18 bases sitting between them. CDR3 length: 15 amino acids. The CDR3 reads CASSTEVGRNYGYTF. The CDR3 DNA reads TGTGCCAGCTCAACCGAGGTGGGTAGGAACTATGGCTACACCTTC.

The rearrangement links TRBV10-1 to TRBJ1-1; 7 positions match TRBD1. The CDR3 is 18 amino acids. The junction had 13 bases not matched to a gene; V was cut back by 3 bases and J by 0 bases. Germline loops: CDR1 WNHNN, CDR2 SYGVQD (reference sequence). DNA of the CDR3: TGCGCCAGCAGTGACATTAGACAGGGAGAAGGGATGAACACTGAAGCTTTCTTT. Translation gives CASSDIRQGEGMNTEAFF.

This chain connects TRBV6-5 to TRBJ2-2, with TRBD2 identical over 8 bases. The CDR3 has 15 amino acids. Germline CDR1 is MNHEY and CDR2 is SVGAGI. V shed 7 bases, J shed 4 bases, and the junction held 8 bases outside the gene matches. The CDR3 DNA follows: TGTGCCAGCAACGGGAGGGACGGGGTCACCGGGGAGCTGTTTTTT. Amino acids: CASNGRDGVTGELFF.

The rearrangement uses TRBV7-6 and TRBJ1-1; TRBD1 might be the D (5 bases). The germline gives CDR1 SGHVS, CDR2 FNYEAQ. The V end lost 4 bases, the J end lost 0 bases, and 6 bases lay between the germline ends. This CDR3 is built from 13 residues. In nucleotides, the CDR3 is TGTGCCAGCAGCTCCAGGGTGAACACTGAAGCTTTCTTT. This translates into CASSSRVNTEAFF. Full variable domain (outside the CDR3, taken from reference TRBV7-6 and TRBJ1-1): GAGVSQSPRYKVTKRGQDVALRCDPISGHVSLYWYRQALGQGPEFLTYFNYEAQQDKSGLPNDRFSAERPEGSISTLTIQRTEQRDSAMYRCASSSRVNTEAFFGQGTRLTVV.

The genes are TRBV6-5 and TRBJ1-6; the D is unclear. The CDR3 contains 14 residues. V lost 7 bases and J lost 6, with 13 bases in between. Germline assignment: CDR1 MNHEY and CDR2 SVGAGI. The chain's CDR3 is CASNTPGSNSPLHF. The CDR3 bases are TGTGCCAGCAATACACCAGGTTCTAATTCACCCCTCCACTTT.

The rearrangement joins TRBV5-1 to TRBJ1-2, with 9 positions matching TRBD1. This CDR3 contains 14 residues. Germline assignment: CDR1 SGHRS and CDR2 YFSETQ. V shed 4 bases, J shed 8 bases, and the junction held 9 bases outside the gene matches. Here the CDR3 DNA reads TGCGCCAGCAGCCTACCACAGGGGGCTGGGGGCTACACCTTC. It encodes CASSLPQGAGGYTF.

The chain combines TRBV18 with TRBJ1-3; 10 nucleotides match TRBD1. CDR3 length: 18 residues. Losses at the gene ends were 5 bases for V and 4 bases for J; bases not matched to a gene: 14. Germline CDR1 reads KGHSH; CDR2 reads LQKENI. CDR3 nucleotide sequence: TGTGCCAGCTCAAATCTCATTACCGGGACAGGGGACGGAAACACCATATATTTT. Protein product: CASSNLITGTGDGNTIYF.

The rearrangement uses TRBV5-1 and TRBJ2-5, with D possibly being TRBD2 (6 bases). The germline CDR1 and CDR2 sequences are SGHRS and YFSETQ. V was clipped by 1 base and J by 5 bases, with 9 bases between them. The CDR3 is 13 amino acids. The CDR3 protein is CASSLPSGETQYF. The DNA for the CDR3 is TGCGCCAGCAGCTTGCCCAGCGGGGAGACCCAGTACTTC.

The V and J genes are TRBV7-9 and TRBJ1-1; D not resolved. This CDR3 spans 13 amino acids. V lost 5 bases, J lost 2 bases, and 9 bases lay in between. The germline CDR1 and CDR2 sequences are SEHNR and FQNEAQ (reference sequence). CDR3 sequence (DNA): TGTGCCAGCAGCAGTAGAGGAAACACTGAAGCTTTCTTT. Translating it yields CASSSRGNTEAFF.

The chain couples TRBV7-9 to TRBJ1-1; 7 positions agree with TRBD1. V was clipped by 5 bases and J by 11 bases; unmatched bases: 17. The germline V gene encodes CDR1 SEHNR and CDR2 FQNEAQ (reference sequence). The CDR3 is 15 amino acids. Here the CDR3 DNA reads TGTGCCAGCAGCCACCAACGACAGGGCTCGGGGTTGGCTTTCTTT. It specifies CASSHQRQGSGLAFF.

The J gene is TRBJ1-5, the V gene TRBV25-1; TRBD1 might be the D (6 bases). In germline, CDR1 is MGHDK, CDR2 SYGVNS. The CDR3 loop spans 16 amino acids. Trimming took off 7 bases at V and 6 bases at J, with 22 bases between the two ends. CDR3 bases: TGTGCCAGCACCTCAAGGGGGGGTTGGGTCCCTCAGCCCCAGCATTTT. Translating gives CASTSRGGWVPQPQHF.

This chain connects TRBV7-8 to TRBJ2-1; maybe TRBD2 (6 bases). Germline V gene lookup returns CDR1 SGHVS and CDR2 FQNEAQ. Trimming shortened V by 1 base and J by 1 base, and 17 bases separated the two germline ends. The CDR3 is 18 amino acids. The CDR3 loop reads CASSLGRGSTPSYNEQFF. The CDR3 nucleotides are TGTGCCAGCAGCTTAGGGCGGGGCTCCACCCCTTCCTACAATGAGCAGTTCTTC.

This chain joins TRBV12-3 or TRBV12-4 and TRBJ2-7; D is perhaps TRBD1 (5 bases). The CDR3 has 12 residues. The V and J ends lost 6 bases and 5 bases respectively, with 11 bases between them. CDR3 in DNA: TGTGCCAGCAGCTGGTTCAGGGACGAGCAGTACTTC. Translation gives CASSWFRDEQYF.

V is TRBV10-3 and J is TRBJ2-7; a possible D gene is TRBD1 (6 bases). This CDR3 is built from 14 residues. Germline V gene data show CDR1 as ENHRY and CDR2 as SYGVKD. Trimming left V 4 bases short and J 4 bases short, with 14 bases between. The DNA for the CDR3 is TGTGCCATCAGTGCGGTGGCAGGGGAGTACGAGCAGTACTTC. Protein sequence: CAISAVAGEYEQYF.

The chain couples TRBV6-2 or TRBV6-3 to TRBJ1-2, with unresolved D. CDR1 MNHEY and CDR2 SVGEGT come from the germline V gene. This CDR3 has 15 amino acids. Deletions cut 0 bases from V and 6 bases from J, with 14 bases between. The CDR3 DNA is TGTGCCAGCAGTTACTCGAGTTCCTCCTTGGATGGCTACACCTTC. It encodes CASSYSSSSLDGYTF.